The 13 T cell receptor beta chains presented below share a single source sample, sequenced in a study of response to subunit inactivated influenza vaccine. From the RT-PCR reads, TCRdb called clonotypes with MiXCR, one entry per CDR3 protein. Seen here are hundreds of thousands of distinct CDR3 sequences, 10% to 11% observed once, and the top ten hold about 12%. Sequenced material: PBMCs from blood, taken about 6 weeks after vaccination. Receptors were obtained from a man over 45 who received an inactivated influenza vaccine.

This chain links TRBV7-3 with TRBJ2-2; D not resolved. The germline CDR1 and CDR2 sequences are SGHTA and FQGTGA. V was trimmed by 1 base and J by 6 bases, leaving 3 bases between them. The CDR3 covers 12 residues. CDR3 DNA: TGTGCCAGCAGCTTAAACCCCGGGGAGCTGTTTTTT. This translates into CASSLNPGELFF.

This clonotype occurred many times. The gene calls are TRBV5-1 and TRBJ2-2, with D possibly matching TRBD2 (6 bases). Germline loops: CDR1 SGHRS, CDR2 YFSETQ. The CDR3 runs 14 residues. V was cut by 5 bases and J by 0 bases, with 8 bases left in between. In DNA form, the CDR3 reads TGCGCCAGCAGGCGGGAAGCGAACACCGGGGAGCTGTTTTTT. Translation: CASRREANTGELFF.

This clonotype came up a few times. The rearrangement uses TRBV15 and TRBJ2-7, with no clear D. Germline loops: CDR1 LNHNV, CDR2 YYDKDF (reference sequence). This CDR3 is 14 amino acids long. Trimming left V 2 bases short and J 3 bases short, with 11 bases between. The CDR3 spells CATSRTTQHYEQYF. CDR3 coding DNA: TGTGCCACCAGCAGAACCACCCAGCACTACGAGCAGTACTTC.

The chain carries TRBV7-2 and TRBJ2-7; no definite D call. V lost 5 bases to trimming and J lost 3 bases, with 11 bases between them. Germline-derived CDR1 and CDR2 are SGHTA and FQGNSA. The CDR3 totals 13 residues. The CDR3 sequence is CASSPTRIYEQYF. DNA of the CDR3: TGTGCCAGCAGCCCCACAAGAATCTACGAGCAGTACTTC.

This clonotype was counted between two and nine times. The V and J genes are TRBV7-2 and TRBJ2-7, with a tentative D call TRBD2 (5 bases). Trimming removed 9 bases from V and 3 bases from J, with 9 bases in between. The CDR3 has 11 amino acids. The germline CDR1 and CDR2 sequences are SGHTA and FQGNSA. Here the CDR3 DNA reads TGTGCCAGTGGGGAGAGCTACGAGCAGTACTTC. It is translated as CASGESYEQYF. Full variable domain (missing parts from reference TRBV7-2 and TRBJ2-7): GAGVSQSPSNKVTEKGKDVELRCDPISGHTALYWYRQSLGQGLEFLIYFQGNSAPDKSGLPSDRFSAERTGGSVSTLTIQRTQQEDSAVYLCASGESYEQYFGPGTRLTVT.

This clonotype showed up many times. This chain joins TRBV20-1 and TRBJ1-2, with D tentatively TRBD1 (6 bases). In germline, CDR1 is DFQATT, CDR2 SNEGSKA (reference sequence). The CDR3 runs 10 residues. Trimming took 6 bases from V and 5 from J, leaving 7 bases between them. The CDR3 here is CSAGAYGYTF. The CDR3 DNA sequence: TGCAGTGCGGGGGCGTATGGCTACACCTTC.

This clonotype was picked up a small number of times. The rearrangement joins TRBV3-1 to TRBJ2-2; D is unresolved. The length of the CDR3 is 20 residues. Germline values: CDR1 LGHDT, CDR2 YNNKEL (reference sequence). The germline V and J ends were trimmed by 0 bases and 0 bases, with 20 bases remaining between them. DNA of the CDR3: TGTGCCAGCAGCCAAGATCGGCCCCTTATGCGACGATCGAACACCGGGGAGCTGTTTTTT. Protein product: CASSQDRPLMRRSNTGELFF.

This clonotype was seen repeatedly, ten times or more. CDR3 DNA: TGCAGCGTTCGTGCCCGTCTAGTATCACAATACAATGAGCAGTTCTTC. Its protein product is CSVRARLVSQYNEQFF. This sequence joins TRBV29-1 and TRBJ2-1; D gene unclear. With 5 bases removed from V and 4 bases from J, the gap between germline ends came to 21 bases. The length of the CDR3 is 16 residues. From germline, CDR1 is SQVTM and CDR2 ANQGSEA.

The rearrangement links TRBV28 to TRBJ2-5, with 14 bases identical to TRBD2. This CDR3 region has 18 residues. J lost 5 bases, V lost 4 bases, and 12 bases had no gene match. The germline V gene has CDR1 MDHEN and CDR2 SYDVKM. DNA for the CDR3: TGTGCCAGCAGTTGGGAGGGGGGACTAGCGGGAGTAGACGAGACCCAGTACTTC. This gives the protein CASSWEGGLAGVDETQYF.

The V call is TRBV4-3, the J call TRBJ2-1, with 10 bases identical to TRBD2. This CDR3 has 18 residues. Germline CDR1 reads LGHNA; CDR2 reads YSLEER. V lost 1 base, J lost 3 bases, and 9 bases stayed unmatched. The CDR3, as DNA: TGCGCCAGCAGCCAAGCGGTAGCGGGAGGAACCCGCTACAATGAGCAGTTCTTC. Its translation is CASSQAVAGGTRYNEQFF.

The CDR3 region has the DNA TGTGCCAGCAGGAGGGGACTAGCAGAGACCTACAATGAGCAGTTCTTC. Amino acid sequence: CASRRGLAETYNEQFF. The genes are TRBV27 and TRBJ2-1, with 9 bases identical to TRBD2. V lost 6 bases to trimming and J lost 2 bases; unmatched junction nucleotides: 8. Germline CDR1 reads MNHEY; CDR2 reads SMNVEV (reference sequence). The CDR3 loop spans 16 amino acids.

The chain links TRBV7-9 to TRBJ2-6; the D is unclear. CDR1 is SEHNR and CDR2 is FQNEAQ in the germline V gene (reference sequence). This CDR3 contains 14 residues. The V end lost 4 bases, the J end lost 6 bases, and 10 bases lay between the germline ends. As DNA, the CDR3 is TGTGCCAGCAGCTCACGTGCATCGGCCAACGTCCTGACTTTC. This codes for CASSSRASANVLTF.

The rearrangement links TRBV14 to TRBJ2-5; the D is unclear. The V end lost 5 bases, the J end lost 5 bases, and 12 bases lay between the germline ends. The CDR3 loop spans 13 amino acids. The V gene's germline CDR1 is SGHDN and CDR2 FVKESK. Here the CDR3 reads CASSTRRWETQYF. The DNA for the CDR3 is TGTGCCAGCAGCACACGACGATGGGAGACCCAGTACTTC.